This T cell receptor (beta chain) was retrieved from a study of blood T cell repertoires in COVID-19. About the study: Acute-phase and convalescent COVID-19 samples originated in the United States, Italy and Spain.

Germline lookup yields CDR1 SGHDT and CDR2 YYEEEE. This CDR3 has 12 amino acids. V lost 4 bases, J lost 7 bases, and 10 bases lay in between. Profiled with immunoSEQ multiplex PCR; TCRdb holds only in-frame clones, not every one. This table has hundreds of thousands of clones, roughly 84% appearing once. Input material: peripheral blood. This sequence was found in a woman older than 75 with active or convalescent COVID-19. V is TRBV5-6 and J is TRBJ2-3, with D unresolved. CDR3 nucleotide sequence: TGTGCCAGCAGCCCAGACTGGTATACGCAGTATTTT. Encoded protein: CASSPDWYTQYF.